This T cell receptor beta chain was identified during a study of blood T cell repertoires in COVID-19. Study at large: The study drew acute and convalescent COVID-19 samples from the United States, Italy and Spain. PBMCs, B-cell-depleted T cells, or T cells provided the cDNA or gDNA that made up the material.

Per the study methods: Amplification with reference gene primers provided the estimates of nucleated cell counts. The method was immunoSEQ multiplex PCR; TCRdb's version includes in-frame clones alone and lacks a portion of them. For V, J and clone size, that table is used; D and trimming come from the DNA. Of some 80,000 clones listed, approximately 79% are singletons. The specimen sequenced was peripheral blood. This clonotype was obtained from a woman aged 80 or older with active or convalescent COVID-19.

CDR3 sequence: CASSRTGNQPQHF. CDR3 DNA sequence: TGCGCCAGCAGCAGGACAGGTAATCAGCCCCAGCATTTT. This sequence joins TRBV5-1 and TRBJ1-5; TRBD1 matches 7 bases. V was clipped by 4 bases and J by 4 bases; unmatched bases: 2. Germline CDR1 reads SGHRS; CDR2 reads YFSETQ. This CDR3 region has 13 residues. The entire variable domain, with the rest obtained from reference TRBV5-1 and TRBJ1-5, is as follows: KAGVTQTPRYLIKTRGQQVTLSCSPISGHRSVSWYQQTPGQGLQFLFEYFSETQRNKGNFPGRFSGRQFSNSRSEMNVSTLELGDSALYLCASSRTGNQPQHFGDGTRLSIL.